This T cell receptor (beta chain) was observed in a study of blood T cells in healthy people across ages. General study results and limits: Long-lived donors carried more naive CD4+ cells and greater diversity than aged donors.

Concerning this clonotype: Its specificity is unknown.

Alongside a J-beta primer mix, a sample-barcoded 5' primer served in a second PCR lasting roughly 6 to 11 cycles. Via MiXCR, TCRdb re-called the 5' RACE reads, giving one row per CDR3 protein. Seen here are approximately 770,000 distinct CDR3 sequences, 55% to 70% observed once, and the top ten hold roughly 20%. The sequencing sample was made of blood. The source of this sequence is a young man in good health.

The CDR3 bases are TGTGCCTGGAGTCGGGGGGCGGGAGGCTTCTACGAGCAGTACTTC. Protein product: CAWSRGAGGFYEQYF. V and J are TRBV30 and TRBJ2-7; 8 nucleotides line up with TRBD2. V shed 2 bases, J shed 3 bases, and the junction held 9 bases outside the gene matches. The CDR3 extends over 15 amino acids. The germline V gene encodes CDR1 GTSNPN and CDR2 SVGIG (reference sequence).